Following are 23 T cell receptor beta chains from one sample sequenced in a study of blood T cell repertoires in COVID-19. Generated by immunoSEQ multiplex PCR, the TCRdb table keeps only in-frame clones and is missing some. The table includes some 260,000 clones, about 86% detected once. The source material was PBMCs or T cells enriched from blood (not recorded which). Receptors originate from a man aged 25 to 40 with acute COVID-19.

This chain uses TRBV6-4 with TRBJ2-2, with TRBD2 as a possible D gene (7 bases). V lost 6 bases to trimming and J lost 2 bases, with 19 bases between them. The germline CDR1 and CDR2 sequences are MRHNA and SNTAGT. This CDR3 spans 17 amino acids. The CDR3: CASSGGGGPDNTGELFF. The CDR3 DNA follows: TGTGCCAGCAGCGGCGGGGGCGGGCCTGACAACACCGGGGAGCTGTTTTTT.

The chain couples TRBV10-3 to TRBJ2-2; 7 bases are shared with TRBD2. This CDR3 has 18 amino acids. Germline loops: CDR1 ENHRY, CDR2 SYGVKD. After removal of 4 bases from V and 0 bases from J, the junction contained 11 bases not matched to a gene. In nucleotides, the CDR3 is TGTGCCATCAGTGGTTCGTCTAGCGGCATTTCGAACACCGGGGAGCTGTTTTTT. Protein: CAISGSSSGISNTGELFF.

This sequence joins TRBV5-6 and TRBJ2-1; 10 bases match TRBD2. The junction had 8 bases not matched to a gene; V was cut back by 2 bases and J by 6 bases. The CDR3 covers 16 residues. CDR1 is SGHDT, CDR2 YYEEEE, per germline. The CDR3 here is CASSFKALAGGNEQFF. As DNA, the CDR3 is TGTGCCAGCAGCTTCAAAGCGTTAGCGGGAGGCAATGAGCAGTTCTTC.

The chain joins TRBV7-9 to TRBJ1-1, with 10 bases aligning to TRBD1. The CDR3 sequence is 17 residues long. Germline V gene data show CDR1 as SEHNR and CDR2 as FQNEAQ (reference sequence). The J segment lost 3 bases and the V segment lost 7 bases, leaving 14 bases of the junction unmatched. The CDR3 DNA follows: TGTGCCAGCATCCAACCCCCGGGACAGGGGTATGACACTGAAGCTTTCTTT. Translation gives CASIQPPGQGYDTEAFF.

The chain combines TRBV6-5 with TRBJ1-1; D gene unclear. CDR3 size: 14 residues. CDR1 is MNHEY and CDR2 is SVGAGI in the germline V gene. V was pared by 5 bases and J by 1 base, with 11 bases between. DNA of the CDR3: TGTGCCAGCAGTACCCCGGGGAGGAACACTGAAGCTTTCTTT. Translated, it gives CASSTPGRNTEAFF.

The chain has TRBV11-2 and TRBJ1-4, with D tentatively TRBD1 (5 bases). The germline V gene has CDR1 SGHAT and CDR2 FQNNGV. V shed 5 bases and J shed 2 bases, with 12 bases lying between them. CDR3 length: 15 amino acids. Here the CDR3 DNA reads TGTGCCAGCAGCCCTTACAGGACCACTAATGAAAAACTGTTTTTT. This encodes CASSPYRTTNEKLFF.

The rearrangement links TRBV29-1 to TRBJ2-1; TRBD2 matches at 13 bases. The CDR3 has 18 amino acids. Germline CDR1 reads SQVTM; CDR2 reads ANQGSEA. V was pared by 4 bases and J by 3 bases, with 12 bases of the junction left unmatched. In DNA form, the CDR3 reads TGCAGCGTTGCCGGGACTAGCGGGAAGGGGGAATTCTACAATGAGCAGTTCTTC. It specifies CSVAGTSGKGEFYNEQFF.

This chain connects TRBV5-4 to TRBJ2-1; 12 bases map to TRBD2. The CDR3 has 19 residues. Looked up from germline, CDR1 is SGHNT and CDR2 is YYREEE (reference sequence). After removal of 2 bases from V and 4 bases from J, the junction contained 13 bases not matched to a gene. Here the CDR3 DNA reads TGTGCCAGCAGCTTTGGTCTAGCGGGAGGGGCGCTTGAATACAATGAGCAGTTCTTC. Protein product: CASSFGLAGGALEYNEQFF. Drawing the rest from reference TRBV5-4 and TRBJ2-1, the complete variable domain is ETGVTQSPTHLIKTRGQQVTLRCSSQSGHNTVSWYQQALGQGPQFIFQYYREEENGRGNFPPRFSGLQFPNYSSELNVNALELDDSALYLCASSFGLAGGALEYNEQFFGPGTRLTVL.

The chain carries TRBV12-5 and TRBJ2-3; TRBD2 is a possible D gene (7 bases). Germline assignment: CDR1 LGHNT and CDR2 FRNRAP. With 3 bases removed from V and 4 bases from J, the gap between germline ends came to 14 bases. The CDR3 totals 15 residues. The CDR3 loop is CASGFSGGYSDTQYF. CDR3 in DNA: TGTGCTAGTGGTTTTTCGGGGGGCTATTCAGATACGCAGTATTTT.

In its sample, this clone was seen once. V is TRBV6-5 and J is TRBJ1-3; perhaps TRBD1 as D (5 bases). CDR3 length equals 13 residues. CDR1 is MNHEY and CDR2 is SVGAGI in the germline V gene. The ends were cut back, 7 bases at V and 1 base at J, with 8 bases in the middle. The DNA of the CDR3 is TGTGCCAGCATTCCAGGGTCTGGAAACACCATATATTTT. Amino acid sequence: CASIPGSGNTIYF.

The chain couples TRBV21-1 to TRBJ2-3; TRBD2 reflects the table's D call only, with no check against the DNA. TRBV21-1 is deemed a pseudogene. This CDR3 has 16 amino acids. CDR3 region: CASSDRTSGDPDTQYF. CDR3 sequence (DNA): TGTGCCAGCAGCGACCGGACTAGCGGGGATCCAGATACGCAGTATTTT.

The rearrangement links TRBV3-1 (or the pseudogene TRBV3-2) to TRBJ1-1; 9 nucleotides agree with TRBD1. Germline V lookup: CDR1 LGHDT, CDR2 YNNKEL (reference sequence). The J segment lost 3 bases and the V segment lost 4 bases, leaving 3 bases of the junction unmatched. The CDR3 spans 14 residues. Written as DNA, the CDR3 is TGTGCCAGCAGCCCCGGGACAGGGTACACTGAAGCTTTCTTT. Amino acid sequence: CASSPGTGYTEAFF.

This clone appeared a few times. The J gene is TRBJ1-3, the V gene TRBV7-2; no definite D call. The germline V and J ends were trimmed by 1 base and 3 bases, with 10 bases remaining between them. The CDR3 length is 15 residues. The germline gives CDR1 SGHTA, CDR2 FQGNSA. The CDR3 loop is CASSLDGSVGNTIYF. The CDR3 DNA reads TGTGCCAGCAGCTTAGACGGGTCTGTTGGAAACACCATATATTTT. Complete variable domain (other parts from reference TRBV7-2 and TRBJ1-3): GAGVSQSPSNKVTEKGKDVELRCDPISGHTALYWYRQSLGQGLEFLIYFQGNSAPDKSGLPSDRFSAERTGGSVSTLTIQRTQQEDSAVYLCASSLDGSVGNTIYFGEGSWLTVV.

Only one count was recorded for this clone. Written as DNA, the CDR3 is TGTGCCATTACCCCAGGGGGTAAGGTCTACGAGCAGTACGTC. Amino acid sequence: CAITPGGKVYEQYV. This chain uses TRBV10-3 with TRBJ2-7; 7 bases align to TRBD1. Germline assignment: CDR1 ENHRY and CDR2 SYGVKD. The CDR3 loop spans 14 amino acids. V shed 9 bases and J 3 bases; nucleotides not matched to a gene: 11.

This clone was recorded only once. This CDR3 reads CASSEAWAYEQFF. As DNA, the CDR3 is TGTGCCAGCAGTGAAGCATGGGCATATGAGCAGTTCTTC. The J gene is TRBJ2-1, the V gene TRBV6-1; D not certain. Germline CDR1 and CDR2: MNHNS and SASEGT. The CDR3 contains 13 residues. V lost 0 bases to trimming and J lost 8 bases, with 8 bases between them.

This rearrangement joins TRBV24-1 to TRBJ2-3, with TRBD1 matching over 9 bases. This CDR3 has 16 amino acids. V lost 7 bases, J lost 0 bases, and 7 bases stayed unmatched. Germline lookup yields CDR1 KGHDR and CDR2 SFDVKD. Here the CDR3 reads CATSRTGESSTDTQYF. The CDR3 DNA follows: TGTGCCACCAGCCGGACAGGGGAATCTAGCACAGATACGCAGTATTTT.

As to this clone: The junction departs from the called germline gene at one end, perhaps through a read error. The chain employs TRBV5-1 and TRBJ2-3; 10 positions agree with TRBD2. This CDR3 spans 17 amino acids. Germline CDR1 and CDR2: SGHRS and YFSETQ. The CDR3 loop reads CASSLISGTSGTDTQYF. DNA of the CDR3: TGTGCCAGCAGCTTGATTTCCGGGACTAGCGGCACAGATACGCAGTATTTT.

V is TRBV10-3 and J is TRBJ2-1; 7 positions match TRBD1. Per germline, CDR1 ENHRY and CDR2 SYGVKD. CDR3 length: 14 residues. With V trimmed by 7 bases and J by 4 bases, 7 bases remained unmatched. CDR3 protein: CAIKGQTEYNEQFF. Written as DNA, the CDR3 is TGTGCCATCAAGGGACAGACAGAATACAATGAGCAGTTCTTC.

This chain connects TRBV29-1 to TRBJ1-1; no firm D call. Deletions cut 4 bases from V and 0 bases from J, with 9 bases between. Germline-derived CDR1 and CDR2 are SQVTM and ANQGSEA. This CDR3 has 13 amino acids. This chain's CDR3 is CSVGPGMNTEAFF. The CDR3 DNA follows: TGCAGCGTTGGGCCGGGGATGAACACTGAAGCTTTCTTT.

This clone is a singleton in its sample. The gene calls are TRBV10-1 and TRBJ2-1, with 9 positions matching TRBD2. Germline trimming cut 2 bases from V and 8 bases from J; bases unmatched to any gene: 7. Germline CDR1 reads WNHNN; CDR2 reads SYGVQD (reference sequence). The CDR3 runs to 15 residues. CDR3 loop: CASSEQRGAGDEQFF. The CDR3 DNA sequence: TGCGCCAGCAGTGAGCAGCGGGGGGCCGGCGATGAGCAGTTCTTC.

This clone was seen at least ten times. Within the sample, other DNA sequences also encode this same CDR3. The chain has TRBV6-4 and TRBJ2-2, with 9 bases that match TRBD2. Per the germline V gene, CDR1 is MRHNA and CDR2 is SNTAGT. V shed 0 bases, J shed 6 bases, and the junction held 2 bases outside the gene matches. This CDR3 has 15 residues. The CDR3 here is CASSDSAGGPGELFF. The CDR3 nucleotides are TGTGCCAGCAGTGACTCGGCGGGAGGGCCCGGGGAGCTGTTTTTT.

The chain joins TRBV10-1 to TRBJ2-7; TRBD2 matches 8 bases. The CDR3 consists of 14 residues. The V segment lost 7 bases and the J segment 2 bases; nucleotides outside the gene matches: 7. Germline CDR1 is WNHNN and CDR2 is SYGVQD (reference sequence). The CDR3 sequence is CASKRGRSTYEQYV. CDR3 sequence (DNA): TGCGCCAGCAAACGCGGGAGGTCCACCTACGAGCAGTACGTC.

The genes are TRBV6-6 and TRBJ2-7, with D unclear. This CDR3 is 13 amino acids long. V lost 5 bases, J lost 0 bases, and 8 bases lay in between. Per the germline V gene, CDR1 is MNHNY and CDR2 is SVGAGI (reference sequence). This CDR3 reads CASSRSLSYEQYV. The DNA for the CDR3 is TGTGCCAGCAGTCGATCACTCTCCTACGAGCAGTACGTC.